This T cell receptor beta chain was found in a study of control samples from healthy donors and cancer patients. The method was immunoSEQ multiplex PCR; TCRdb's version includes in-frame clones alone and lacks a portion of them. Altogether 180,000 or so clones are present, 90% to 95% being singletons, with the ten largest covering roughly 1.6%. The CDR3 length is 14 residues. The V gene lost 5 bases and the J gene lost 6 bases, with 16 bases spanning the gap. Germline V gives CDR1 SGHAT, CDR2 FQNNGV. This TCR came from a woman younger than 45 in good health. The sample was blood. The chain is built from TRBV11-2 and TRBJ1-2; D perhaps matches TRBD1 (6 bases). The CDR3 bases are TGTGCCAGCAGCATAGCGGGGGCGCGGGATGGCTACACCTTC. Translated, it gives CASSIAGARDGYTF.